This entry lists 18 T cell receptor beta chains sequenced from one sample in a study of OX40 agonist ivuxolimab in advanced cancers. Using immunoSEQ multiplex PCR, the repertoire was profiled, and TCRdb retains in-frame clones only, with some absent. The sample lists nearly 110,000 clones, about nine tenths occurring once. Sequenced material: CD4+ or CD8+ T cells sorted from blood, taken in a trial of the OX40 agonist ivuxolimab. These receptors were collected from an adult with an advanced solid tumor such as melanoma, head and neck, liver or kidney cancer.

The chain uses TRBV5-1 and TRBJ2-3; a weak D match, TRBD2 (7 bases). The CDR3 spans 16 residues. Trimming took 4 bases from V and 5 from J, leaving 20 bases between them. Germline loops: CDR1 SGHRS, CDR2 YFSETQ. CDR3 amino acids: CASSLPSGGKGDTQYF. The CDR3 coding sequence is TGCGCCAGCAGCCTCCCCTCGGGGGGCAAGGGAGATACGCAGTATTTT.

The V and J genes are TRBV9 and TRBJ2-1, with 8 positions matching TRBD1. This CDR3 has 15 residues. Trimming took 1 base from V and 7 from J; bases not matched to a gene: 7. Per the germline V gene, CDR1 is SGDLS and CDR2 is YYNGEE. The CDR3 protein is CASSVQGATGNEQFF. Written as DNA, the CDR3 is TGTGCCAGCAGCGTACAGGGGGCGACGGGTAATGAGCAGTTCTTC.

This clone was seen only a few times. This rearrangement joins TRBV19 to TRBJ1-2, with a weak D call TRBD1 (6 bases). The germline CDR1 and CDR2 sequences are LNHDA and SQIVND (reference sequence). This CDR3 is built from 13 residues. Between the trimmed V and J ends, which lost 10 bases and 5 bases, there was a span of 17 bases. The CDR3 DNA reads TGTGCCACTACCTCGGGGGGCAGATATGGCTACACCTTC. Translated, it gives CATTSGGRYGYTF.

The chain is built from TRBV30 and TRBJ2-1; tentative D call: TRBD2 (7 bases). This CDR3 has 13 residues. CDR1 GTSNPN and CDR2 SVGIG come from the germline V gene (reference sequence). Trimming left V 2 bases short and J 9 bases short, with 14 bases between. In DNA, the CDR3 is TGTGCCTGGAGTACCGGGGGGCCGAGTGAGCAGTTCTTC. Amino acid sequence: CAWSTGGPSEQFF.

This clone was detected only once. This rearrangement joins TRBV30 to TRBJ2-1; 7 nucleotides align to TRBD1. J was trimmed by 4 bases and V by 0 bases; bases with no gene match: 3. This CDR3 is 14 amino acids long. Germline loops: CDR1 GTSNPN, CDR2 SVGIG (reference sequence). The CDR3 is CAWSVGQAYNEQFF. DNA of the CDR3: TGTGCCTGGAGTGTTGGACAGGCTTACAATGAGCAGTTCTTC.

The rearrangement links TRBV5-1 to TRBJ1-4; D gene ambiguous. Looked up from germline, CDR1 is SGHRS and CDR2 is YFSETQ. Trimming removed 0 bases at V and 4 bases at J, with 7 bases between. This CDR3 has 14 amino acids. CDR3 bases: TGCGCCAGCAGCTTGGGTTTGGATAATGAAAAACTGTTTTTT. Residues: CASSLGLDNEKLFF.

This clone was seen once. This rearrangement joins TRBV28 to TRBJ2-5; D unresolved. The CDR3 length is 12 residues. V was pared by 3 bases and J by 2 bases, with 4 bases between. From germline, CDR1 is MDHEN and CDR2 SYDVKM. The CDR3 coding sequence is TGTGCCAGCAGTTTCAGACAAGAGACCCAGTACTTC. Translation gives CASSFRQETQYF.

V is TRBV6-5 and J is TRBJ2-7; 8 bases are a match to TRBD1. V lost 2 bases to trimming and J lost 7 bases; unmatched junction nucleotides: 10. This CDR3 is 15 amino acids long. Germline CDR1 and CDR2: MNHEY and SVGAGI. The CDR3 coding sequence is TGTGCCAGCAGTTACACCGGGACAGGCGCGCAGGAGCAGTACTTC. Protein: CASSYTGTGAQEQYF.

The chain combines TRBV11-3 with TRBJ2-2; D is uncertain. CDR3 length: 15 residues. V gave up 2 bases and J gave up 4 bases, with 11 bases separating them. The germline V gene encodes CDR1 SGHNT and CDR2 YENEEA. The chain's CDR3 is CASSLSGQGTGELFF. Here the CDR3 DNA reads TGTGCCAGCAGCTTATCCGGGCAAGGCACCGGGGAGCTGTTTTTT.

This clone was observed once. The genes are TRBV25-1 and TRBJ1-5; 9 bases align to TRBD1. The ends lost 3 bases at V and 0 bases at J; junction bases unmatched: 6. This CDR3 is built from 17 residues. From germline, CDR1 is MGHDK and CDR2 SYGVNS. The CDR3: CASSDWTGDDSNQPQHF. DNA for the CDR3: TGTGCCAGCAGTGATTGGACAGGGGACGATAGCAATCAGCCCCAGCATTTT. Together with reference TRBV25-1 and TRBJ1-5, the CDR3 gives the full variable domain: EADIYQTPRYLVIGTGKKITLECSQTMGHDKMYWYQQDPGMELHLIHYSYGVNSTEKGDLSSESTVSRIRTEHFPLTLESARPSHTSQYLCASSDWTGDDSNQPQHFGDGTRLSIL.

This chain uses TRBV30 with TRBJ1-4; 9 bases fit TRBD1. V lost 5 bases to trimming and J lost 9 bases; unmatched junction nucleotides: 10. From germline, CDR1 is GTSNPN and CDR2 SVGIG (reference sequence). CDR3 size: 14 residues. Here the CDR3 reads CAWAGTGSFKKLFF. In nucleotides, the CDR3 is TGTGCCTGGGCCGGGACAGGGAGTTTTAAAAAACTGTTTTTT.

This rearrangement joins TRBV7-2 to TRBJ1-6; D is undetermined. Between the trimmed V and J ends, which lost 5 bases and 5 bases, there was a span of 10 bases. The germline V gene has CDR1 SGHTA and CDR2 FQGNSA. The CDR3 is 14 amino acids. CDR3 protein: CASSPAADNSPLHF. CDR3 coding DNA: TGTGCCAGCAGCCCGGCTGCGGATAATTCACCCCTCCACTTT.

This clone appeared once. In nucleotides, the CDR3 is TGCGCCAGCAGCCAAGATCCCTCCCGCGGGACACTCCCTTCTAGCACAGATACGCAGTATTTT. Amino acid sequence: CASSQDPSRGTLPSSTDTQYF. The chain links TRBV4-3 to TRBJ2-3; the D call may be TRBD1 or TRBD2 (6 bases each). The V and J ends lost 0 bases and 0 bases respectively, with 25 bases between them. The CDR3 is 21 amino acids. From germline, CDR1 is LGHNA and CDR2 YSLEER.

The V and J genes are TRBV6-5 and TRBJ2-7; weak D call: TRBD2 (5 bases). This CDR3 region has 12 residues. Between the trimmed V and J ends, which lost 7 bases and 6 bases, there was a span of 13 bases. Germline V gives CDR1 MNHEY, CDR2 SVGAGI. The CDR3 reads CASTEGNREQYF. The CDR3 DNA reads TGTGCCAGCACCGAGGGAAACCGCGAGCAGTACTTC.

The rearrangement links TRBV5-6 to TRBJ2-3; maybe TRBD1 (6 bases). This CDR3 is built from 14 residues. Trimming stripped 1 base from V and 2 bases from J, with 8 bases between. Germline values: CDR1 SGHDT, CDR2 YYEEEE. CDR3 sequence reads: CASSLQGPTDTQYF. The CDR3 DNA reads as TGTGCCAGCAGCTTGCAGGGGCCCACAGATACGCAGTATTTT.

V is TRBV30 and J is TRBJ2-5, with D hard to call. Trimming stripped 1 base from V and 5 bases from J, with 11 bases between. Germline V CDR1 and CDR2: GTSNPN, SVGIG (reference sequence). This CDR3 comprises 13 residues. The CDR3 sequence: CAWSGAASETQYF. The CDR3 DNA reads as TGTGCCTGGAGTGGAGCAGCTTCGGAGACCCAGTACTTC.

This sequence joins TRBV28 and TRBJ1-5; no clear D. Germline lookup yields CDR1 MDHEN and CDR2 SYDVKM. Trimming pared 3 bases from V and 0 bases from J, leaving 9 bases between. The length of the CDR3 is 15 residues. The CDR3 DNA follows: TGTGCCAGCAGTTTTGCCGTCTATAGCAATCAGCCCCAGCATTTT. It yields the protein CASSFAVYSNQPQHF.

CDR3 sequence: CASSSNRGSQYF. The CDR3 coding sequence is TGCGCCAGCAGCTCGAATAGGGGGTCGCAGTATTTT. The chain has TRBV5-1 and TRBJ2-3; tentatively, D is TRBD1 (6 bases). V lost 3 bases and J lost 10, with 12 bases in between. Germline V lookup: CDR1 SGHRS, CDR2 YFSETQ. The CDR3 has 12 residues.